Below, one T cell receptor beta chain is given with its context. Antigen specificity is unknown. The sample is drawn from a study of shared clonotypes between healthy human individuals. Profiled with immunoSEQ multiplex PCR; TCRdb holds only in-frame clones, not every one. The sample lists about 1.5 million clones, around 98% occurring once. Points from the study as a whole: Naive subsets usually exceeded memory subsets in estimated richness.

Germline V CDR1 and CDR2: SGHDT, YYEEEE. V was pared by 3 bases and J by 3 bases, with 5 bases of the junction left unmatched. The length of the CDR3 is 14 residues. The chain employs TRBV5-6 and TRBJ1-1; the match to TRBD1 covers 7 bases. Sequenced sample: naive CD4+ T cells sorted from blood. Subset noted: CD45RA+ positively selected. This clonotype was sampled from a man aged 25 to 45 in good health. DNA of the CDR3: TGTGCCAGCAGCTGGCCTACAGGGGACACTGAAGCTTTCTTT. Residues: CASSWPTGDTEAFF.